The 7 T cell receptor beta chains listed next were all sequenced from one sample in a study of OX40 agonist ivuxolimab in advanced cancers. Receptor libraries were prepared by the immunoSEQ multiplex PCR assay. In TCRdb, the immuneACCESS table is reduced to in-frame sequences with V and J assigned. These tables do not hold every clone; where another copy was compared, an unresolved V gene accounts for under half, and the others remain unexplained. Counted in this sample were about 16,000 clones; just under 85% of them appeared once. Approximately 72% of the sample lies in the top ten. Specimen: CD4+ or CD8+ T cells sorted from blood, collected in a trial of the OX40 agonist ivuxolimab. These receptors all stem from an adult with an advanced solid tumor such as melanoma, head and neck, liver or kidney cancer.

The rearrangement joins TRBV29-1 to TRBJ1-2; maybe TRBD1 (6 bases). Germline V gives CDR1 SQVTM, CDR2 ANQGSEA. The length of the CDR3 is 12 residues. The germline V and J ends were trimmed by 1 base and 8 bases, with 11 bases remaining between them. The CDR3 reads CSVEVGAKGYTF. The CDR3 DNA reads TGCAGCGTTGAAGTGGGGGCTAAGGGCTACACCTTC.

V gene TRBV27 combines with J gene TRBJ2-7; a weak D match, TRBD2 (7 bases). Germline V lookup: CDR1 MNHEY, CDR2 SMNVEV (reference sequence). Trimming stripped 2 bases from V and 3 bases from J, with 17 bases between. This CDR3 comprises 16 residues. The CDR3 DNA sequence: TGTGCCAGCAGTTTAGCGGGGGCGGGAGATATCTACGAGCAGTACTTC. It yields the protein CASSLAGAGDIYEQYF.

This chain links TRBV13 with TRBJ2-7; D is ambiguous. CDR1 and CDR2 from the germline V gene are PRHDT and FYEKMQ (reference sequence). The V end was cut by 5 bases, the J end by 2 bases, with 13 bases between. The CDR3 length is 14 residues. The CDR3 loop reads CASSQKIWAYEQYF. CDR3 DNA sequence: TGTGCCAGCAGCCAAAAGATTTGGGCCTACGAGCAGTACTTC.

The genes are TRBV5-4 and TRBJ2-2, with TRBD1 matching over 7 bases. Germline lookup yields CDR1 SGHNT and CDR2 YYREEE (reference sequence). The CDR3 is 17 amino acids. The ends lost 4 bases at V and 2 bases at J; junction bases unmatched: 11. The CDR3 loop is CASSPRPGTANTGELFF. The DNA of the CDR3 is TGTGCCAGCAGCCCCCGACCTGGGACAGCAAACACCGGGGAGCTGTTTTTT.

This sequence joins TRBV7-9 and TRBJ2-5, with unresolved D. The V end lost 8 bases, the J end lost 3 bases, and 4 bases lay between the germline ends. Germline V gene lookup returns CDR1 SEHNR and CDR2 FQNEAQ (reference sequence). The CDR3 is 10 amino acids. CDR3 sequence (DNA): TGTGCCAGCGCAGAAGAGACCCAGTACTTC. Translating it yields CASAEETQYF.

The V gene is TRBV7-9, the J gene TRBJ2-1, with 7 bases matching TRBD2. The V gene's germline CDR1 is SEHNR and CDR2 FQNEAQ (reference sequence). The CDR3 covers 18 residues. V trimming: 4 bases; J trimming: 4 bases; junction bases outside the gene matches: 16. CDR3 coding DNA: TGTGCCAGCAGCTCACCTCCCAAGGGGCTAGCGGAGTACAATGAGCAGTTCTTC. As protein: CASSSPPKGLAEYNEQFF.

The V and J genes are TRBV29-1 and TRBJ2-3, with D possibly being TRBD2 (5 bases). This CDR3 is 14 amino acids long. Trimming pared 4 bases from V and 4 bases from J, leaving 15 bases between. Germline V gene lookup returns CDR1 SQVTM and CDR2 ANQGSEA. Written as DNA, the CDR3 is TGCAGCGTTGTCCTATCAACGGGGTCAGATACGCAGTATTTT. This gives the protein CSVVLSTGSDTQYF.